The clone carrying this T cell receptor (beta chain) was observed a few times. Its antigen is unknown. This sample is drawn from a study of response to subunit inactivated influenza vaccine. With 4 bases clipped from V and 1 base from J, the junction kept 2 bases outside the gene matches. The germline V gene encodes CDR1 MNHEY and CDR2 SVGAGI. The CDR3 extends over 14 amino acids. From the RT-PCR reads, TCRdb called clonotypes with MiXCR, one entry per CDR3 protein. The sample lists fewer than 800,000 distinct CDR3 sequences, approximately 14% occurring once. The study's findings and limits: The authors suggested that few new T cells are recruited per seasonal influenza vaccination.

Sequencing used PBMCs from blood, obtained 12 days after vaccination. The source of this sequence is a man in his fifties who received an inactivated influenza vaccine. The chain couples TRBV6-5 to TRBJ2-7; TRBD1 agrees at 9 bases. This CDR3 reads CASSWDRASYEQYF. DNA for the CDR3: TGTGCCAGCAGTTGGGACAGGGCTTCCTACGAGCAGTACTTC.